This T cell receptor (beta chain) was sequenced for a study of cytomegalovirus exposure and HLA in healthy donors. As for the study in general: Out of approximately 170 million T cells, an earlier analysis found over 90 million unique TCR beta sequences in total. Study outcomes and limitations: Highest at DRB1 and lowest at HLA-C, TCR association rates differed among HLA loci in a later analysis.

60 Vbeta and 13 Jbeta primers were used in PCR. The protocol was immunoSEQ multiplex PCR, while the TCRdb copy is restricted to in-frame clones and leaves out a portion. The sample holds under 250,000 clones; 85% to 90% are singletons and the top ten take over 1%. CDR3 length equals 15 residues. The V and J ends lost 3 bases and 4 bases, in that order; junction bases with no gene match: 9. CDR1 is KGHSH and CDR2 is LQKENI in the germline V gene. For this clone: What it recognizes is unknown.

This sequence originates from a human donor in good health. Sequencing used PBMCs. This chain joins TRBV18 and TRBJ2-7; 7 bases map to TRBD1. The CDR3 protein is CASSPDRVGFYEQYF. Written as DNA, the CDR3 is TGTGCCAGCTCACCTGACAGGGTGGGATTTTACGAGCAGTACTTC.